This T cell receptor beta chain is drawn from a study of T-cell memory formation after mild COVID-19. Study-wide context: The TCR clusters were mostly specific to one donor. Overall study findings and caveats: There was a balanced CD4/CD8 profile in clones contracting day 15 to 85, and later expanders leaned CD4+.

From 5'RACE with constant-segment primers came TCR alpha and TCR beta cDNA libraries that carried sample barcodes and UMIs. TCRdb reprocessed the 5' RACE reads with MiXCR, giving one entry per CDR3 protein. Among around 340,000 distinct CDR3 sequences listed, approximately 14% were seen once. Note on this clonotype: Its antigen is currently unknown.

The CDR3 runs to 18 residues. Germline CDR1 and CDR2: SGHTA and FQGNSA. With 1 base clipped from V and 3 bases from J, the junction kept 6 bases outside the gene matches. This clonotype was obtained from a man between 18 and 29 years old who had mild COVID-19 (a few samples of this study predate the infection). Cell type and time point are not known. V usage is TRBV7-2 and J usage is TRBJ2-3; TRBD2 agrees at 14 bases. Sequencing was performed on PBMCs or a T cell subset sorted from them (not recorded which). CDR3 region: CASSLGTSGGYRTDTQYF. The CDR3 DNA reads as TGTGCCAGCAGCTTAGGGACTAGCGGGGGGTATAGGACAGATACGCAGTATTTT.